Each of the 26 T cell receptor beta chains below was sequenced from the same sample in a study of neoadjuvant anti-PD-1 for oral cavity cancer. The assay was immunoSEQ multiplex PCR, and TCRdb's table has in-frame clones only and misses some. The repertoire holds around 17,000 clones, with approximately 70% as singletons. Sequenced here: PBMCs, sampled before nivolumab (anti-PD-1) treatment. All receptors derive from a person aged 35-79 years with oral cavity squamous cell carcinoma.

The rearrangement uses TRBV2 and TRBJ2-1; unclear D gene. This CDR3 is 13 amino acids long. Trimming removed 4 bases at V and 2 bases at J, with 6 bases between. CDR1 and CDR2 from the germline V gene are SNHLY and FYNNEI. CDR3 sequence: CASSGAAYNEQFF. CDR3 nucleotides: TGTGCCAGCAGTGGGGCAGCCTACAATGAGCAGTTCTTC. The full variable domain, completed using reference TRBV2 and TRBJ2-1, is EPEVTQTPSHQVTQMGQEVILRCVPISNHLYFYWYRQILGQKVEFLVSFYNNEISEKSEIFDDQFSVERPDGSNFTLKIRSTKLEDSAMYFCASSGAAYNEQFFGPGTRLTVL.

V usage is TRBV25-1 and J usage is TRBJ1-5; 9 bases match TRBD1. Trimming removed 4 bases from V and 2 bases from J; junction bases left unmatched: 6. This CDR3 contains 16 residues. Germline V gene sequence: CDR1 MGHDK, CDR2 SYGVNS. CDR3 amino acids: CASSGTGGSGNQPQHF. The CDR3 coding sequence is TGTGCCAGCAGTGGTACAGGGGGCTCTGGCAATCAGCCCCAGCATTTT.

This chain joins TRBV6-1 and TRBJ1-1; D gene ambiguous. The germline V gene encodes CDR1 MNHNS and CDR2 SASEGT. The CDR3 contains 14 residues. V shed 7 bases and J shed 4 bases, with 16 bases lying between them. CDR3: CASKNKQPGTEAFF. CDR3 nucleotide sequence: TGTGCCAGCAAAAACAAGCAGCCGGGCACTGAAGCTTTCTTT.

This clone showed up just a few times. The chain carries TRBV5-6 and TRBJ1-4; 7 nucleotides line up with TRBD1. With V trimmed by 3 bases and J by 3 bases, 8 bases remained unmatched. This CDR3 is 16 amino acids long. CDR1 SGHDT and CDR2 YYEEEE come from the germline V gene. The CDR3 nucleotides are TGTGCCAGCAGCTGGGGCACGGGACAGTCTAATGAAAAACTGTTTTTT. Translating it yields CASSWGTGQSNEKLFF. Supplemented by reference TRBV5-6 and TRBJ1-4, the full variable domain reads DAGVTQSPTHLIKTRGQQVTLRCSPKSGHDTVSWYQQALGQGPQFIFQYYEEEERQRGNFPDRFSGHQFPNYSSELNVNALLLGDSALYLCASSWGTGQSNEKLFFGSGTQLSVL.

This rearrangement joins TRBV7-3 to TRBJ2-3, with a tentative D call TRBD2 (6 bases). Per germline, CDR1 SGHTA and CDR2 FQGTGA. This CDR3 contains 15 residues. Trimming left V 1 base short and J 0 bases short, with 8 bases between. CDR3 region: CASSLMSGSTDTQYF. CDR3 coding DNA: TGTGCCAGCAGCTTAATGAGCGGGAGCACAGATACGCAGTATTTT.

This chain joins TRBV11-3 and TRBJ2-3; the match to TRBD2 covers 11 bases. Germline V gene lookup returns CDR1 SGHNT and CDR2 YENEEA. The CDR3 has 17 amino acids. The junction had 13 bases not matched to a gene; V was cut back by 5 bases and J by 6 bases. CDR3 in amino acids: CASSLLAGGPAGDTQYF. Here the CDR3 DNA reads TGTGCCAGCAGCCTCTTAGCGGGAGGGCCGGCCGGTGATACGCAGTATTTT.

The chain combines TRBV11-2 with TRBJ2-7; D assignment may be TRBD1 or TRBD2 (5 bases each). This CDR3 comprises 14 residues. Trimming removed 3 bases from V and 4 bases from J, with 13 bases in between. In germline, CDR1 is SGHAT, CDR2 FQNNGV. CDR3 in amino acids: CASSLKGTTYEQYF. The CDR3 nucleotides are TGTGCCAGCAGCTTGAAGGGGACCACGTACGAGCAGTACTTC.

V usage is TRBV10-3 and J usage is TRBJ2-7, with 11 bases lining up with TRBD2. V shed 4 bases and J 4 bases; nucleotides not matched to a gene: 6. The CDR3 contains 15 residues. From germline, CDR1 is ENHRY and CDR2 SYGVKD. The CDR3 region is CAISGLTSGSYEQYF. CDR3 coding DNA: TGTGCCATCAGTGGCCTTACTAGCGGGAGTTACGAGCAGTACTTC.

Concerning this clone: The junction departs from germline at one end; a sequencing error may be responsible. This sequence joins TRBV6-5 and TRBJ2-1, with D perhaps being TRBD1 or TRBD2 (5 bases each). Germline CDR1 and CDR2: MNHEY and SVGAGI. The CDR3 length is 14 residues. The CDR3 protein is CASSNSRDLGREFF. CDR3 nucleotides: TGTGCCAGCAGTAACTCCCGGGACCTTGGACGGGAGTTCTTC.

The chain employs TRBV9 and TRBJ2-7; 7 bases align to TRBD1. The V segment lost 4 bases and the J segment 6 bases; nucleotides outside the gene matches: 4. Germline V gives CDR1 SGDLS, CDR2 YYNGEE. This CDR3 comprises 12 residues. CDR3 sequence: CASSSAGGEQYF. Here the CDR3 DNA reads TGTGCCAGCAGCTCAGCAGGGGGCGAGCAGTACTTC.

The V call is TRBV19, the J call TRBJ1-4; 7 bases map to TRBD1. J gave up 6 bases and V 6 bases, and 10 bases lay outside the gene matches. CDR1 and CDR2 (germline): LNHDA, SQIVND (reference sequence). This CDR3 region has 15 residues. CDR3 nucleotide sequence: TGTGCCAGTAGAGGGACAGTACGTGGGGATGAAAAACTGTTTTTT. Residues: CASRGTVRGDEKLFF.

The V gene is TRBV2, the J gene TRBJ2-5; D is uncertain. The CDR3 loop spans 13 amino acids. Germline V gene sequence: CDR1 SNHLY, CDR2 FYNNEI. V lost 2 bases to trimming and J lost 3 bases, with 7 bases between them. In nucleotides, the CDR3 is TGTGCCAGCAGTGAACAACTCGAAGAGACCCAGTACTTC. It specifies CASSEQLEETQYF.

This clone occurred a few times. The CDR3 reads CASTWDFSSSTITQYF. CDR3 bases: TGTGCCAGCACCTGGGACTTTTCCTCTAGCACGATTACGCAGTATTTT. The chain couples TRBV27 to TRBJ2-3, with D tentatively TRBD2 (6 bases). The germline gives CDR1 MNHEY, CDR2 SMNVEV (reference sequence). The CDR3 contains 16 residues. Trimming left V 7 bases short and J 8 bases short, with 25 bases between.

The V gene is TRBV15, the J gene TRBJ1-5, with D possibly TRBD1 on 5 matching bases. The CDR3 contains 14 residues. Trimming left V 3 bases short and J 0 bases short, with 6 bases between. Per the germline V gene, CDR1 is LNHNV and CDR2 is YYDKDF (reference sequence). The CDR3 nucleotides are TGTGCCACCAGCAGGGGGCTTAGCAATCAGCCCCAGCATTTT. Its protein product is CATSRGLSNQPQHF.

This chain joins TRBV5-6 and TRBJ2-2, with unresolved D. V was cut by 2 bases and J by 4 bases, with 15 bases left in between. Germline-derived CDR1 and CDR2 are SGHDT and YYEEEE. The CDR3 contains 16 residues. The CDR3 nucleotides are TGTGCCAGCAGCTTCCGGGTGACAAGGGCCACCGGGGAGCTGTTTTTT. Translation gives CASSFRVTRATGELFF.

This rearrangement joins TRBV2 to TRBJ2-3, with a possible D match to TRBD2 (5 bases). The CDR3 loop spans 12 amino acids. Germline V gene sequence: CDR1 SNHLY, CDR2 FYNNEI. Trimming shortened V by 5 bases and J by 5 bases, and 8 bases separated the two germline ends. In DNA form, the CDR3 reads TGTGCCAGCAGTTACGGACTAGATACGCAGTATTTT. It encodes CASSYGLDTQYF.

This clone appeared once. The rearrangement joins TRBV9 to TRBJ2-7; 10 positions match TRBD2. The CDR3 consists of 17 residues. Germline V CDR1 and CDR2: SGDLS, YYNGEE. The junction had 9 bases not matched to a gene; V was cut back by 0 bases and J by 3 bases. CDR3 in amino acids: CASSVGASGSVGYEQYF. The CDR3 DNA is TGTGCCAGCAGCGTAGGGGCTAGCGGGAGTGTAGGCTACGAGCAGTACTTC. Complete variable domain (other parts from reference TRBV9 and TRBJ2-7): DSGVTQTPKHLITATGQRVTLRCSPRSGDLSVYWYQQSLDQGLQFLIQYYNGEERAKGNILERFSAQQFPDLHSELNLSSLELGDSALYFCASSVGASGSVGYEQYFGPGTRLTVT.

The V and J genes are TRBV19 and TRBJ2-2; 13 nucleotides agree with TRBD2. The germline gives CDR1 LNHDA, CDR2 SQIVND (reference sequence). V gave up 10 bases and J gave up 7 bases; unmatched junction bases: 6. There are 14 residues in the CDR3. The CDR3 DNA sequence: TGTGCCACCTTAGGACTAGCGGGAGTCGGGGAGCTGTTTTTT. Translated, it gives CATLGLAGVGELFF.

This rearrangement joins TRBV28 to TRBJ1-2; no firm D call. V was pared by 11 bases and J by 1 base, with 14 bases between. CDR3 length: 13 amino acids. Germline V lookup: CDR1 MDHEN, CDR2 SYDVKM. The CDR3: CASGILGNYGYTF. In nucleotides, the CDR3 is TGTGCCTCCGGGATTCTTGGTAACTATGGCTACACCTTC.

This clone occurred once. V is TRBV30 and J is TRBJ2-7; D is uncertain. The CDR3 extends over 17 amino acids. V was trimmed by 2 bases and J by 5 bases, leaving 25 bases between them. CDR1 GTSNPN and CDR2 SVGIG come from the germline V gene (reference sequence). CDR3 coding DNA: TGTGCCTGGAGTTTTCTAAGAGCGTCCCACGGCGCAAACGAGCAGTACTTC. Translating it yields CAWSFLRASHGANEQYF.

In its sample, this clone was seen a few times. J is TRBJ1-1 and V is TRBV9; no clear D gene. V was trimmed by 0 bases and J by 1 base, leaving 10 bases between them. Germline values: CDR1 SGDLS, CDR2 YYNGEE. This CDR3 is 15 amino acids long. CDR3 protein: CASSVDPGPNTEAFF. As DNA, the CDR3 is TGTGCCAGCAGCGTAGACCCGGGCCCGAACACTGAAGCTTTCTTT.

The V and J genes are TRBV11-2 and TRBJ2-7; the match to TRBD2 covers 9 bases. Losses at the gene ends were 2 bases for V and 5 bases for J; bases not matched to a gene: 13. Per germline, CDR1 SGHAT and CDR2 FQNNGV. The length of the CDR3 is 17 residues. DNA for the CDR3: TGTGCCAGCAGCTTACTAGGGGGTAGCGGGAGTTTGGACGAGCAGTACTTC. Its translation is CASSLLGGSGSLDEQYF.

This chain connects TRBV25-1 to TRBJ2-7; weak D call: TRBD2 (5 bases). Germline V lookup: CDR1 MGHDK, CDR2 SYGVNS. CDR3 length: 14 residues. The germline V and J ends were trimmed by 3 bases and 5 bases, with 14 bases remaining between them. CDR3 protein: CASSDVRERDEQYF. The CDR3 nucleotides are TGTGCCAGCAGTGATGTGAGGGAGAGGGACGAGCAGTACTTC.

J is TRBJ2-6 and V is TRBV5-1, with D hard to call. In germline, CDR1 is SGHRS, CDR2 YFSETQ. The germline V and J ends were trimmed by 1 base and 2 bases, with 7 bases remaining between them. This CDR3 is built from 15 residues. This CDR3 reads CASSLSSPGANVLTF. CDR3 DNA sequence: TGCGCCAGCAGCTTGTCGAGTCCTGGGGCCAACGTCCTGACTTTC.

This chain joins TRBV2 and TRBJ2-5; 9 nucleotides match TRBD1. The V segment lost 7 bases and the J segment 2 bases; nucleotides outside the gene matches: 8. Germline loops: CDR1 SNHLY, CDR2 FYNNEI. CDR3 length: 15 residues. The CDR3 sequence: CASTKGQGRQETQYF. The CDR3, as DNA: TGTGCCAGCACAAAAGGACAGGGGCGTCAAGAGACCCAGTACTTC.

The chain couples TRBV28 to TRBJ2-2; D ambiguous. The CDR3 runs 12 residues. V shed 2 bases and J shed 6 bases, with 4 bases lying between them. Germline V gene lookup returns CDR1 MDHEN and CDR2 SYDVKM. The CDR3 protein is CASSLRSGELFF. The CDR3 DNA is TGTGCCAGCAGTTTAAGGTCCGGGGAGCTGTTTTTT.